This is a list of T cell receptor beta chains from one sample in a study of OX40 agonist ivuxolimab in advanced cancers. TCRdb's copy holds only in-frame clones and misses some; the assay was immunoSEQ multiplex PCR. The sample lists roughly 53,000 clones; 85% to 90% were seen once. This material consisted of CD4+ or CD8+ T cells sorted from blood, taken in a trial of the OX40 agonist ivuxolimab. The receptor source for this set is an adult with an advanced solid tumor such as melanoma, head and neck, liver or kidney cancer. Each CDR3 is given without its conserved first and last residue.

V gene	J gene	CDR3 protein
TRBV6-1	TRBJ2-1	ASTRDPRPNEQF
TRBV5-4	TRBJ2-7	ASSLTSGSYEQY
TRBV14	TRBJ2-1	ASSQVPGQGHHEQF
TRBV7-8	TRBJ1-3	ASGRGSSGNTIY
TRBV4-3	TRBJ1-1	ASSDRAKGSEAF
TRBV4-2	TRBJ2-4	ASSLRLAAEGIQY
TRBV11-2	TRBJ2-6	ASSTGTALRGANVLT
TRBV6-6	TRBJ2-1	ASSSTWNEQF
TRBV27	TRBJ1-5	ASSPRLQPQH
TRBV10-3	TRBJ1-1	AISELQGENTEAF
TRBV7-9	TRBJ1-6	ASSLQGGNSPLH
TRBV5-1	TRBJ2-7	ASSLEEGSYEQY
TRBV6-5	TRBJ2-1	ASSYPRDPTYNEQF
TRBV7-2	TRBJ2-7	ASSRVWTVNEQY
TRBV11-3	TRBJ2-1	ASSLGVQGLINEQF
TRBV7-3	TRBJ2-7	ASSLGPYSYEQY
TRBV7-9	TRBJ2-1	ASSLVGPEQF
TRBV30	TRBJ1-2	AWNKGEDYGYT
TRBV11-2	TRBJ2-7	ASSPENTSQY
TRBV6-5	TRBJ1-4	ASSRTWRDEKLF
TRBV6-6	TRBJ2-7	ASSPRQGTYEQY
TRBV28	TRBJ2-5	ASRLTGGDETQY
TRBV28	TRBJ1-5	ASSRGHTNQPQH
TRBV7-2	TRBJ1-2	ASSLVRFPDGYT
TRBV29-1	TRBJ1-1	SARGQFNTEAF
TRBV7-6	TRBJ2-3	ASSLRQGAFSTDTQY
TRBV19	NA	ASANKYEQY
TRBV18	TRBJ1-5	ASSPTGSSNQPQH
TRBV5-1	TRBJ2-7	ASSSRGRDTYEQY
TRBV19	TRBJ2-2	ASTWTGGGGELF
TRBV28	TRBJ2-7	ASSFPSPASPSYEQY
TRBV9	TRBJ2-7	ASSASTGGAYEQY